This T cell receptor beta chain derives from a study of T cells in Graves' hyperthyroidism and ophthalmopathy. Across the study: Sampling of peripheral blood happened at initial diagnosis, prior to any treatment. Study-wide findings and caveats: Among clonotypes expanded in thyroid above 0.001, most were also found in blood. Model output signaled ophthalmopathy a median 6.5 months ahead of onset.

The CDR3 consists of 16 residues. Germline values: CDR1 MNHNS, CDR2 SASEGT. V lost 6 bases to trimming and J lost 1 base; unmatched junction nucleotides: 7. This clonotype has at least ten counts. Its target is unknown. For the diagnoses, clinical symptoms, serum thyroxine and TRAb, thyroid ultrasound and orbital computed tomography were used. The source material, RNA transcripts, was used to amplify TCR beta CDR3 regions. First-round RT-PCR of the TCR CDR3 relied on the HTBI primer set. A single record per CDR3 protein comes from TCRdb applying MiXCR to the multiplex PCR reads. The sample records 550,000 to 650,000 distinct CDR3 sequences, 14% being singletons.

The sequencing input was blood. The chain is built from TRBV6-1 and TRBJ2-3; 10 nucleotides line up with TRBD2. The receptor was derived from a woman between 40 and 50 years old with Graves' hyperthyroidism. CDR3 loop: CASSSGGTSGTDTQYF. The CDR3 coding sequence is TGTGCCAGCAGCTCGGGGGGGACTAGCGGCACAGATACGCAGTATTTT.